Detailed here is one T cell receptor (beta chain). Its target is unknown. This sample is drawn from a study of cytomegalovirus exposure and HLA in healthy donors. The PCR ran on 60 Vbeta and 13 Jbeta primers. Sequencing used immunoSEQ multiplex PCR; TCRdb keeps in-frame clones, though not all of them. The data show 100,000 to 150,000 clones, and the top ten clones hold over 1.5%. Germline values: CDR1 SQVTM, CDR2 ANQGSEA. The CDR3 runs to 11 residues. The V end was cut by 5 bases, the J end by 8 bases, with 12 bases between. General study results and limits: Indistinguishable V segments such as TRBV6-2 and TRBV6-3 were excluded. Using a false discovery rate of 0.05, a later analysis showed that roughly 16,000 TCR beta sequences were associated with HLA alleles. In an earlier analysis, most TCR beta V segments were productive about 87% or about 30% of the time.

The chain is built from TRBV29-1 and TRBJ1-2; possibly TRBD1 for D (5 bases). Sequencing was carried out using PBMCs. The sequence was obtained from a man between 18 and 29 years old in good health and CMV-seronegative. The CDR3 spells CSVPGYGGYTF. The DNA for the CDR3 is TGCAGCGTTCCAGGGTATGGGGGCTACACCTTC.